This TCR beta chain came from a study of cytomegalovirus exposure and HLA in healthy donors. Whole-study context: A later analysis reported the same platform for the 90 to 150 validation repertoires and the 500 to 700 first-cohort repertoires.

Data came from immunoSEQ multiplex PCR; TCRdb stores just in-frame clones and leaves some out. The sample holds some 67,000 clones, 85% to 95% seen once. About this clone: Its antigen is unknown.

Germline V gene lookup returns CDR1 ENHRY and CDR2 SYGVKD. The V gene lost 11 bases and the J gene lost 5 bases, with 16 bases spanning the gap. The CDR3 is 12 residues long. Overall study findings and caveats: First-cohort TCR clusters were later found to tend to co-occur in the 90 to 150 validation repertoires. Per published reports, the classifier diagnosed cytomegalovirus status with high specificity and sensitivity. Rare sequences made up most TCRs, while some public TCRs were found in many donors.

The chain is built from TRBV10-3 and TRBJ2-7, with D possibly TRBD2 on 7 matching bases. The material sequenced was PBMCs. This clonotype originated in a woman in her late teens or twenties in good health and CMV-seronegative. The DNA of the CDR3 is TGTGCCGTTGGACCGGGGGGCGACGAGCAGTACTTC. This sequence encodes CAVGPGGDEQYF.